The source of this T cell receptor beta chain is a study of T cell repertoires in cytomegalovirus infection. Study-wide points: Carriage of CMV together with the relevant HLA was identifiable through cumulative public TCR beta family frequency. Dominant in the ex vivo response were TCR beta clonotypes restricted by HLA-C and specific for CMV.

TCRdb reprocessed the reads via MiXCR and lists one record per CDR3 protein. The table lists approximately 1,000,000 distinct CDR3 sequences, about a third of them singletons. Of note for this clonotype: Its specificity is unknown. A clone one base away is much larger, so this may be a read error.

This CDR3 region has 14 residues. Germline assignment: CDR1 SGHTA and CDR2 FQGTGA. The chain uses TRBV7-3 and TRBJ2-6; D not resolved. The sequence came from a human donor in good health (CMV status not recorded). Some clones in this sample may be carry-over from other donors' samples. The material was cultured CD8+ T cells from PBMCs, obtained from culture after CMV antigen stimulation. The CDR3 DNA reads as TGTGTCAGCAGCTTATCCCCTGGGGCCAACGTCCTGACTTTC. Translated, it gives CVSSLSPGANVLTF.